Below, one T cell receptor (beta chain) is given with its context. As yet, its antigen is unknown. The source of the sample is a study of CD8 T cells in ankylosing spondylitis. Quantitative molecular-barcoded 5'-RACE generated the TCR beta libraries. Each CDR3 protein is one row after TCRdb ran MiXCR on the 5' RACE reads. The sample holds 700,000 to 1,000,000 distinct CDR3 sequences, 12% seen once. The length of the CDR3 is 13 residues. From germline, CDR1 is MNHNS and CDR2 SASEGT. The V segment lost 6 bases and the J segment 7 bases; nucleotides outside the gene matches: 7. Broader study findings: Prior work had noted some motif variants in reactive arthritis blood and synovial fluid. What seemed typical of ankylosing spondylitis blood was a TCR beta motif built from roughly 8 highly homologous variants.

The rearrangement joins TRBV6-1 to TRBJ2-7; 9 bases fit TRBD1. The clonotype comes from a male donor with ankylosing spondylitis. The sample consisted of blood, either unsorted or a sorted T cell fraction (not recorded which). The CDR3 region has the DNA TGTGCCAGCAGAGTGACAGGGGGTTGGGAGCAGTACTTC. It specifies CASRVTGGWEQYF.